This T cell receptor (beta chain) was recorded in a study of beta chain features in type 1 diabetes. Study-wide findings and caveats: A definitive answer on HLA type influencing TCRB rearrangement was not reached here.

Per germline, CDR1 MNHNS and CDR2 SASEGT. The CDR3 covers 11 residues. V was trimmed by 11 bases and J by 3 bases, leaving 11 bases between them. Expressed TCRB transcripts were sequenced after all isolated RNA was converted to cDNA. TCRdb's copy holds only in-frame clones and misses some; the assay was immunoSEQ multiplex PCR. The table has under 950,000 clones, roughly 16% seen once; the top ten hold 0.02% to 0.03%. The table lists this clone with a few counts. Its specificity is unknown. A heparinised blood draw that averaged about 110 mL was obtained once from each donor. Using CD45RO/CCR7/CD25/CD127/CD95/CD27, CD4+ naive, central memory, regulatory and stem cell-like memory cells were sorted.

The TCR sequence derives from a woman aged 18-35 years in good health. Sequenced sample: naive CD4+ T cells from blood. The V and J genes are TRBV6-1 and TRBJ2-7; possible D gene TRBD2, 5 bases. The CDR3 coding sequence is TGTGCCCGACGGACTGTCTACGAGCAGTACTTC. Amino acids: CARRTVYEQYF.